Detailed here is one TCR beta chain. These data belong to a study of PD-L1 blockade in urothelial cancer. About the study: Blood was tested 3 weeks (second dose) and 6 weeks into treatment.

Described time point: peripheral blood 6 weeks after treatment start. Looked up from germline, CDR1 is SGHRS and CDR2 is YFSETQ. The CDR3 loop spans 16 amino acids. Germline trimming cut 2 bases from V and 4 bases from J; bases unmatched to any gene: 6. The protocol was immunoSEQ multiplex PCR, while the TCRdb copy is restricted to in-frame clones and leaves out a portion. Of about 41,000 clones in the sample, more than 75% were seen once. This chain uses TRBV5-1 with TRBJ2-1; 10 bases match TRBD2. The TCR sequence derives from a man between 65 and 85 years old with urothelial cancer. Source: PBMCs, taken around atezolizumab (anti-PD-L1) treatment. CDR3 coding DNA: TGCGCCAGCAGCTTCGCTAGCGGGGGATTATACAATGAGCAGTTCTTC. Residues: CASSFASGGLYNEQFF.